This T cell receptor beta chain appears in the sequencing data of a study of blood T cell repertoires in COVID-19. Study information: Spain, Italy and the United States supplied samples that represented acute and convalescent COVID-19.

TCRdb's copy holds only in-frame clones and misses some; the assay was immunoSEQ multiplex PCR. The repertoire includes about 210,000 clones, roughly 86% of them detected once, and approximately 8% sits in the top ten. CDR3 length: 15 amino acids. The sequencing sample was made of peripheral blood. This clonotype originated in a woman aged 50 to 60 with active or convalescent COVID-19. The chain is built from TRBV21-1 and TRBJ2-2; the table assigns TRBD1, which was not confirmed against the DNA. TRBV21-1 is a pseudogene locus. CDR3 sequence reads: CASSNEGANTGELFF. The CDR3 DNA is TGTGCCAGCAGCAATGAGGGGGCGAACACCGGGGAGCTGTTTTTT.